This T cell receptor (beta chain) was sequenced during a study of T cell responses to AZD1222 COVID-19 vaccine. Study conclusions and caveats: Spike-specific TCR repertoires showed rising breadth and depth after two AZD1222 doses.

Libraries were prepared by immunoSEQ multiplex PCR; TCRdb keeps only in-frame clonotypes and omits some of them. This sample carries tens of thousands of clones, 85% to 90% of them seen once, and the ten largest clones take about 8.2%. V lost 4 bases to trimming and J lost 3 bases, with 12 bases between them. The germline CDR1 and CDR2 sequences are MNHEY and SMNVEV (reference sequence). CDR3 length: 14 residues. Comments on this clone: No antigen is known for it.

The material was peripheral blood, obtained on day 0 of AZD1222 vaccination. The chain carries TRBV27 and TRBJ1-2, with a tentative D call TRBD1 (6 bases). The source is an adult in good health. CDR3 sequence: CASSSQGSYYGYTF. The CDR3 DNA follows: TGTGCCAGCAGTTCACAGGGTAGCTACTATGGCTACACCTTC.